One and the same sample provided the 14 T cell receptor beta chains below, sequenced in a study of T cell responses to AZD1222 COVID-19 vaccine (dated by TCRdb to the early 2020s). In the paper's terms, the time point label means: about 28 days (+/-7) after the second vaccine dose. The method behind the library was the immunoSEQ multiplex PCR assay. Entries here come from immuneACCESS through TCRdb and include only in-frame sequences with V and J called. Some clones fail to appear in such tables; in the studies checked, an unresolved V gene covers under half of the shortfall, and the cause of the remainder is unknown. This sample holds roughly 95,000 clones; 80% to 95% were observed only once. Around 3.2% of the sample comes from the top ten. Source: peripheral blood, taken 28 days after the second AZD1222 dose. The receptor source for this set is an adult who received the AZD1222 COVID-19 vaccine.

The chain uses TRBV5-1 and TRBJ2-5; D unclear. Trimming removed 4 bases at V and 2 bases at J, with 18 bases between. CDR1 and CDR2 from the germline V gene are SGHRS and YFSETQ. The CDR3 spans 16 residues. Here the CDR3 reads CASSRNRVSTQETQYF. The CDR3 DNA is TGCGCCAGCAGCCGGAATCGGGTTAGCACTCAAGAGACCCAGTACTTC.

The V and J genes are TRBV25-1 and TRBJ1-2; D call uncertain. CDR3 length: 12 residues. The V end was cut by 7 bases, the J end by 3 bases, with 9 bases between. Per the germline V gene, CDR1 is MGHDK and CDR2 is SYGVNS. For the CDR3, the DNA is TGTGCCAGCATAGGTCTGGACTATGGCTACACCTTC. It codes for CASIGLDYGYTF.

This chain connects TRBV30 to TRBJ1-3; D gene uncertain. The CDR3 sequence is 15 residues long. V shed 2 bases and J shed 0 bases, with 11 bases lying between them. CDR1 is GTSNPN, CDR2 SVGIG, per germline (reference sequence). The CDR3 is CAWSQPPSSGNTIYF. The CDR3 DNA reads as TGTGCCTGGAGTCAACCCCCGAGCTCTGGAAACACCATATATTTT.

V usage is TRBV3-1 (or the pseudogene TRBV3-2) and J usage is TRBJ2-2; D not certain. Trimming cost V 2 bases and J 6 bases, with 7 bases left between them. Germline V lookup: CDR1 LGHDT, CDR2 YNNKEL (reference sequence). The CDR3 is 13 amino acids. The CDR3 reads CASSQSGPGELFF. The CDR3 DNA reads TGTGCCAGCAGCCAATCTGGCCCCGGGGAGCTGTTTTTT.

The chain combines TRBV19 with TRBJ1-4, with 7 bases that match TRBD1. The CDR3 is made up of 15 amino acids. V lost 10 bases to trimming and J lost 10 bases; unmatched junction nucleotides: 18. Germline values: CDR1 LNHDA, CDR2 SQIVND (reference sequence). Here the CDR3 reads CATLLRGQGGGKLFF. The DNA of the CDR3 is TGTGCCACCCTTTTAAGGGGGCAGGGGGGAGGAAAACTGTTTTTT.

The chain recombines TRBV7-2 with TRBJ1-2; a weak D match, TRBD1 (6 bases). V lost 1 base, J lost 4 bases, and 10 bases lay in between. This CDR3 is built from 14 residues. Per germline, CDR1 SGHTA and CDR2 FQGNSA. CDR3 sequence: CASSLDRDAYGYTF. The CDR3 DNA reads TGTGCCAGCAGCTTAGACAGGGACGCCTATGGCTACACCTTC.

The chain carries TRBV18 and TRBJ1-1, with 7 nucleotides matching TRBD1. Germline assignment: CDR1 KGHSH and CDR2 LQKENI. J gave up 1 base and V 0 bases, and 2 bases lay outside the gene matches. The length of the CDR3 is 15 residues. The CDR3 DNA is TGTGCCAGCTCACCACCCCAGGGGGGGAACACTGAAGCTTTCTTT. Translated: CASSPPQGGNTEAFF.

This clone has just one count. J is TRBJ1-1 and V is TRBV16; D remains ambiguous. Trimming took off 4 bases at V and 3 bases at J, with 12 bases between the two ends. Per the germline V gene, CDR1 is KGHSY and CDR2 is FQNENV. This CDR3 is 14 amino acids long. The chain's CDR3 is CASSPRGRDTEAFF. CDR3 DNA sequence: TGTGCCAGCAGCCCCCGTGGAAGAGACACTGAAGCTTTCTTT. The full variable domain, in which reference TRBV16 and TRBJ1-1 provide the parts outside the CDR3, is GEEVAQTPKHLVRGEGQKAKLYCAPIKGHSYVFWYQQVLKNEFKFLISFQNENVFDETGMPKERFSAKCLPNSPCSLEIQATKLEDSAVYFCASSPRGRDTEAFFGQGTRLTVV.

The V call is TRBV7-2, the J call TRBJ1-5; 11 bases align to TRBD1. The CDR3 has 15 residues. The germline V gene encodes CDR1 SGHTA and CDR2 FQGNSA. With 1 base clipped from V and 7 bases from J, the junction kept 3 bases outside the gene matches. The CDR3, as DNA: TGTGCCAGCAGCTTAGGGGACAGGGGGGACCAGCCCCAGCATTTT. Translating gives CASSLGDRGDQPQHF.

The V and J genes are TRBV2 and TRBJ1-2; a possible D gene is TRBD1 (6 bases). The length of the CDR3 is 13 residues. Trimming shortened V by 4 bases and J by 2 bases, and 8 bases separated the two germline ends. Per the germline V gene, CDR1 is SNHLY and CDR2 is FYNNEI. The CDR3 is CASSGGQNYGYTF. The CDR3 DNA is TGTGCCAGCAGTGGCGGACAGAACTATGGCTACACCTTC. The whole variable domain, remainder taken from reference TRBV2 and TRBJ1-2, is EPEVTQTPSHQVTQMGQEVILRCVPISNHLYFYWYRQILGQKVEFLVSFYNNEISEKSEIFDDQFSVERPDGSNFTLKIRSTKLEDSAMYFCASSGGQNYGYTFGSGTRLTVV.

The rearrangement uses TRBV19 and TRBJ1-3; D call uncertain. The V end was cut by 1 base, the J end by 4 bases, with 11 bases between. The CDR3 has 15 amino acids. Looked up from germline, CDR1 is LNHDA and CDR2 is SQIVND (reference sequence). The DNA of the CDR3 is TGTGCCAGTAGTATAGCGCGAGGCGCCGGAAACACCATATATTTT. Amino acid sequence: CASSIARGAGNTIYF.

This chain joins TRBV18 and TRBJ1-5; no firm D call. The CDR3 runs to 13 residues. Per germline, CDR1 KGHSH and CDR2 LQKENI. V dropped 1 base and J dropped 11 bases, with 12 bases sitting between them. The chain's CDR3 is CASSPLADTAQHF. CDR3 bases: TGTGCCAGCTCACCACTTGCAGATACAGCCCAGCATTTT.

This chain links TRBV6-6 with TRBJ2-7; a possible D gene is TRBD1 (6 bases). Germline-derived CDR1 and CDR2 are MNHNY and SVGAGI (reference sequence). V gave up 0 bases and J gave up 10 bases, with 10 bases separating them. The CDR3 loop spans 12 amino acids. CDR3 loop: CASSYSTRGQYF. CDR3 nucleotide sequence: TGTGCCAGCAGTTACTCGACCAGGGGTCAGTACTTC.

The rearrangement joins TRBV4-3 to TRBJ2-3; possibly TRBD1 for D (5 bases). Trimming removed 1 base from V and 3 bases from J, with 8 bases in between. The germline V gene has CDR1 LGHNA and CDR2 YSLEER. This CDR3 contains 14 residues. The CDR3 loop is CASSQADTTDTQYF. Written as DNA, the CDR3 is TGCGCCAGCAGCCAAGCGGACACGACAGATACGCAGTATTTT.